The rows below give T cell receptor beta chains drawn from one sample of a study of blood T cells in healthy people across ages. MiXCR was run by TCRdb on the 5' RACE reads, yielding one entry per CDR3 protein. The data show about 680,000 distinct CDR3 sequences, 45% to 50% seen once. What was sequenced was blood. The receptor source for this set is a woman aged 55-70 years in good health. Both conserved end residues are part of each CDR3. Some rows mark clone size as missing; the rest say once, few, many or name a class of expanded clone.

j_gene,v_gene,abundance,CDR3aa
TRBJ2-3,TRBV30,.,CAWSVPTSGSIDTQYF
TRBJ2-1,TRBV7-3,.,CASSLIGHRDGVDNEQFF
TRBJ2-7,TRBV20-1,once,CSAQSGALSSYEQYF
TRBJ2-1,TRBV24-1,.,CATSDSDRPNEQFF
TRBJ1-2,TRBV10-3,.,CAISEEQHYGYTF
TRBJ2-3,TRBV20-1,.,CSAYRADTDTQYF
TRBJ2-7,TRBV7-2,.,CACSSHGGAYEQYF
TRBJ2-7,TRBV11-3,.,CASSAGPGLVAEQYF
TRBJ1-6,TRBV7-2,.,CASSPLDRPDSSPLHF
TRBJ2-7,TRBV9,.,CASSVELASYEQYF
TRBJ1-2,TRBV7-2,.,CASSPRQGGNYGYTF
TRBJ1-4,TRBV6-5,.,CASSRDTANNEKLFF
TRBJ1-6,TRBV28,.,CAIAGKGSPLHF
TRBJ2-3,TRBV27,.,CASSIPGQGAADTQYF
TRBJ2-7,TRBV7-2,few,CASSANQGGEQYF
TRBJ1-1,TRBV12-3/TRBV12-4,many,CASSLGLERNTEAFF
TRBJ2-3,TRBV28,.,CASSLEWDPTDTQYF
TRBJ1-1,TRBV15,few,CATSRGDRNTEAFF
TRBJ1-6,TRBV20-1,few,CSARAHPGLSPLHF
TRBJ2-3,TRBV5-1,.,CASSAGLAGGDTQYF
TRBJ2-5,TRBV5-1,many,CASSLGLSGETQYF
TRBJ1-1,TRBV4-2,.,CASSSSQGSLMNTEAFF
TRBJ2-1,TRBV9,many,CASSLGDLLAYNEQFF
TRBJ2-7,TRBV29-1,.,CSGTGGPSYEQYF
TRBJ1-1,TRBV12-3/TRBV12-4,once,CASRAGGGTEAFF
TRBJ1-1,TRBV20-1,.,CSASPPTGGNTEAFF
TRBJ2-5,TRBV18,.,CASSPLVSETQYF
TRBJ2-4,TRBV27,.,CSSRSGSMSKNIQYF
TRBJ2-1,TRBV29-1,.,CSVEKLRQGTGTSGSKNEQFF
TRBJ2-1,TRBV20-1,.,CSARELAASSYNEQFF
TRBJ2-7,TRBV28,few,CASSWTGGKYEQYF
TRBJ2-3,TRBV4-2,few,CASSHPQGAVSDTQYF
TRBJ2-3,TRBV7-8,.,CASSFWNRATDTQYF
TRBJ2-2,TRBV5-1,few,CASSLLAGANTGELFF
TRBJ2-3,TRBV7-7,.,CASSSAGSSDTQYF
TRBJ2-5,TRBV18,.,CASSLRQVLGLESGETQYF
TRBJ2-1,TRBV7-9,.,CASSSPSAGRNEQFF
TRBJ2-1,TRBV7-2,many,CASSLGPDRVVNEQFF
TRBJ2-5,TRBV5-1,.,CASSLSPVLSQTQYF
TRBJ2-5,TRBV5-1,few,CASSLSLAGQETQYF
TRBJ2-1,TRBV15,.,CATSRVRGTSGHNEQFF
TRBJ2-4,TRBV6-2/TRBV6-3,.,CASSYSPRVGNIQYF
TRBJ2-5,TRBV10-3,few,CAIRTPGIDEQRETQYF
TRBJ2-7,TRBV6-2/TRBV6-3,.,CASSQGEYYEQYF
TRBJ1-5,TRBV12-3/TRBV12-4,.,CASSLQGKRSNQPQHF
TRBJ2-2,TRBV29-1,.,CSVVRGKGELFF